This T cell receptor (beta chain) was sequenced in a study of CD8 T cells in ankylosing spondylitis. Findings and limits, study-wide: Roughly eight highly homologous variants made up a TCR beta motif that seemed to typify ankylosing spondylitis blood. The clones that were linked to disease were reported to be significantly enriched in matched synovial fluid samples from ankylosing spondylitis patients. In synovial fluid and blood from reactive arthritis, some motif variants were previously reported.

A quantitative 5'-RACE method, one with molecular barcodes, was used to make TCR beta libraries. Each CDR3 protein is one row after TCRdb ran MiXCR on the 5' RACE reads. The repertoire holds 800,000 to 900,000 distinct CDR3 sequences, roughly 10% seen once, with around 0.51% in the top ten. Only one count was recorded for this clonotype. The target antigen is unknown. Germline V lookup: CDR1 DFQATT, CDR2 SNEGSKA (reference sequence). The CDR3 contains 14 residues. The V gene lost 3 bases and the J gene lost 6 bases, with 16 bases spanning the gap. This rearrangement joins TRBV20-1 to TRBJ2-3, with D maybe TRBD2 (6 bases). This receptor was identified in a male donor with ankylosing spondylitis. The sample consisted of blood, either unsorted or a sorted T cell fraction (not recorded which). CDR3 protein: CSASIGLIADTQYF. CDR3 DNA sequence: TGCAGTGCTAGCATCGGACTAATAGCGGATACGCAGTATTTT.